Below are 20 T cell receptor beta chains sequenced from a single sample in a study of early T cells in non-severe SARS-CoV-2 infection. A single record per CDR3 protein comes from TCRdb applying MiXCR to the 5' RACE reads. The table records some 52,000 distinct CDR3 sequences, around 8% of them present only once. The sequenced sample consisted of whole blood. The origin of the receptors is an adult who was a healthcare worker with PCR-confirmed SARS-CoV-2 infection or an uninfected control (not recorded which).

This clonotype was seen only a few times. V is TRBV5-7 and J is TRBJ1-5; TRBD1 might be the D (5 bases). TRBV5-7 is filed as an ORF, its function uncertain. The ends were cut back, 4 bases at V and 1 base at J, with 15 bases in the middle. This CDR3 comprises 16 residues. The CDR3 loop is CASSPPGRRSNQPQHF. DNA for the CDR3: TGTGCCAGCAGCCCGCCAGGGCGAAGGAGCAATCAGCCCCAGCATTTT.

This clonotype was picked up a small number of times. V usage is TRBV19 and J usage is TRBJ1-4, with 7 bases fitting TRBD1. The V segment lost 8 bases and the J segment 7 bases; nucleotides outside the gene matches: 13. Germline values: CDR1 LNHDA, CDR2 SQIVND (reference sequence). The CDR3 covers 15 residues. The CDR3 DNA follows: TGTGCCAGTGAGCCCGTGACAGGGTTTGGTGAAAAACTGTTTTTT. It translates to CASEPVTGFGEKLFF.

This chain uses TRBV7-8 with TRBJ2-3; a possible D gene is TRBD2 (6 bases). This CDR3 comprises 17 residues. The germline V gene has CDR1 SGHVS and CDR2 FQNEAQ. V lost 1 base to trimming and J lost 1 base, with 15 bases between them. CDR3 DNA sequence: TGTGCCAGCAGCTTAGGCCGGCAAGCGGGCCGCACAGATACGCAGTATTTT. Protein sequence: CASSLGRQAGRTDTQYF.

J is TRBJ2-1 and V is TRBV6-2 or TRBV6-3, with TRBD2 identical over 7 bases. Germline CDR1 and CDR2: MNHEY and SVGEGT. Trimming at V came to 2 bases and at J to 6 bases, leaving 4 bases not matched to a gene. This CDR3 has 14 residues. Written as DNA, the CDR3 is TGTGCCAGCAGTTACACGGGAGGTCGCAATGAGCAGTTCTTC. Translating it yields CASSYTGGRNEQFF.

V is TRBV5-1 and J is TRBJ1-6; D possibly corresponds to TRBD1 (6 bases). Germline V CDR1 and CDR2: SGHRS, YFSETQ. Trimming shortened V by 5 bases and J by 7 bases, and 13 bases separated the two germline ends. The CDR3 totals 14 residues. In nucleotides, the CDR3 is TGCGCCAGCAGACTTACAGGGAAAAATTCACCCCTCCACTTT. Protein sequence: CASRLTGKNSPLHF.

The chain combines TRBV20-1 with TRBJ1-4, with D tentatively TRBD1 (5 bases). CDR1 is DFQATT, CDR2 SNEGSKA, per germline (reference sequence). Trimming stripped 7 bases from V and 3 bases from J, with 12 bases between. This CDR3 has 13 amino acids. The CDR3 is CSVSGPSNEKLFF. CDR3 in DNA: TGCAGTGTCTCAGGGCCTTCTAATGAAAAACTGTTTTTT.

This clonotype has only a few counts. The CDR3 reads CSVEHSRNTEAFF. The CDR3 DNA sequence: TGCAGCGTTGAACACAGCCGGAACACTGAAGCTTTCTTT. The chain carries TRBV29-1 and TRBJ1-1; D gene unclear. The V end was cut by 2 bases, the J end by 1 base, with 8 bases between. In germline, CDR1 is SQVTM, CDR2 ANQGSEA. The CDR3 totals 13 residues. Full variable domain (missing parts from reference TRBV29-1 and TRBJ1-1): SAVISQKPSRDICQRGTSLTIQCQVDSQVTMMFWYRQQPGQSLTLIATANQGSEATYESGFVIDKFPISRPNLTFSTLTVSNMSPEDSSIYLCSVEHSRNTEAFFGQGTRLTVV.

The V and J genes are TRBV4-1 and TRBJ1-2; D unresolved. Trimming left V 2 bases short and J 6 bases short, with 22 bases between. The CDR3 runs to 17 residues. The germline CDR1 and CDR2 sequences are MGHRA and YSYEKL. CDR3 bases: TGCGCCAGCAGCCAAATCTCGGGAGGCGGACTTGGCGATGGCTACACCTTC. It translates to CASSQISGGGLGDGYTF.

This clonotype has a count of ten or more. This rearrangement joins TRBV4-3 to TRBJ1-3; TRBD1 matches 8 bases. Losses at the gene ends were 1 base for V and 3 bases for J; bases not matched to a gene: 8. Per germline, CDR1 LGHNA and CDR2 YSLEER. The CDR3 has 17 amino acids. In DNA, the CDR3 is TGCGCCAGCAGCCAAGTCAGGGGGCTGGTGAATGGAAACACCATATATTTT. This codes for CASSQVRGLVNGNTIYF.

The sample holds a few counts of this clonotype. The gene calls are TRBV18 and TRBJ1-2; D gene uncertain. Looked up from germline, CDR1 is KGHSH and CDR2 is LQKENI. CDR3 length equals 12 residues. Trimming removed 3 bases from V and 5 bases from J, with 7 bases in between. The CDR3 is CASSPDTYGYTF. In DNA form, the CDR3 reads TGTGCCAGCTCACCCGATACATATGGCTACACCTTC.

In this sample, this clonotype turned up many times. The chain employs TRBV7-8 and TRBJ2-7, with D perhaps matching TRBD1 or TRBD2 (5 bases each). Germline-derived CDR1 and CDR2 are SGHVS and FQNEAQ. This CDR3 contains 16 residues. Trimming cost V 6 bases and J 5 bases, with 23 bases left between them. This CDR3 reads CASRNGPGAKPDEQYF. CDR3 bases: TGTGCCAGCAGGAACGGACCCGGGGCAAAGCCGGACGAGCAGTACTTC.

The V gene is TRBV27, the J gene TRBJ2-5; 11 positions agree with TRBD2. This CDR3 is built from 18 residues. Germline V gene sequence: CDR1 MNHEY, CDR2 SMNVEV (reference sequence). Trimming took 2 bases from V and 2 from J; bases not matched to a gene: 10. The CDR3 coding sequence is TGTGCCAGCAGTTTAATGACTAGCGGGAACCCGTTTCAAGAGACCCAGTACTTC. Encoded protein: CASSLMTSGNPFQETQYF.

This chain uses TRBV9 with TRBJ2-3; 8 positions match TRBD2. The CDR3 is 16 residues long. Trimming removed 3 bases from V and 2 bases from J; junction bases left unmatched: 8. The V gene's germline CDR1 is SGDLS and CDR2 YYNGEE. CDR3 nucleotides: TGTGCCAGCAGCGACGGGGGACTAGGAATCACAGATACGCAGTATTTT. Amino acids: CASSDGGLGITDTQYF.

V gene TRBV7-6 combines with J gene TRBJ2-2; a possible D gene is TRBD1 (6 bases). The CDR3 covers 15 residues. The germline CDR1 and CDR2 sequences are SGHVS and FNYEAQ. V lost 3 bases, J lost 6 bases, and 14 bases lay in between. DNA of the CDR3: TGTGCCAGCAGCTTCCGAACGTCAGGGGCCGGGGAGCTGTTTTTT. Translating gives CASSFRTSGAGELFF.

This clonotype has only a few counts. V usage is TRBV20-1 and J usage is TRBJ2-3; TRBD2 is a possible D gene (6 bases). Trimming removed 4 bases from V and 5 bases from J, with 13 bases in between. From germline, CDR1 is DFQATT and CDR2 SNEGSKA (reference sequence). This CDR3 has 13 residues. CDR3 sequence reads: CSAIRESGDTQYF. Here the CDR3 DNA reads TGCAGTGCTATTCGGGAGAGTGGAGATACGCAGTATTTT.

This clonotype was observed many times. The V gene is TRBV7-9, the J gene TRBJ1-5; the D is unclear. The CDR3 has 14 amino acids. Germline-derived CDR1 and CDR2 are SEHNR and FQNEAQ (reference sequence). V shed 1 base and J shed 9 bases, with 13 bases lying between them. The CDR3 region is CASSLGTGVWPQHF. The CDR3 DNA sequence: TGTGCCAGCAGCTTAGGAACGGGAGTATGGCCCCAGCATTTT.

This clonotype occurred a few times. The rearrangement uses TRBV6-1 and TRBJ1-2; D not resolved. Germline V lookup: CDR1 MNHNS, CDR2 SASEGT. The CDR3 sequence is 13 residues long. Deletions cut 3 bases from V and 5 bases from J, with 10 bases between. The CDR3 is CASSDMGLYGYTF. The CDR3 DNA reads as TGTGCCAGCAGTGATATGGGTCTTTATGGCTACACCTTC.

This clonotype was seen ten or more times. The CDR3 DNA reads as TGCGCCAGCAGCTTGGCCCCGCGGGGCTCCTACAATGAGCAGTTCTTC. This translates into CASSLAPRGSYNEQFF. The chain joins TRBV5-1 to TRBJ2-1; perhaps TRBD2 as D (6 bases). Trimming removed 0 bases from V and 0 bases from J, with 10 bases in between. The CDR3 totals 16 residues. Germline CDR1 is SGHRS and CDR2 is YFSETQ.

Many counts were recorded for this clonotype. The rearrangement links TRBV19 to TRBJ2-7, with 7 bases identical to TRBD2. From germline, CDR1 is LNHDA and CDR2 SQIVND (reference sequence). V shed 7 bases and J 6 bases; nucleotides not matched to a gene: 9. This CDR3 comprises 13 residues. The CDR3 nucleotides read TGTGCCAGTACTGGGAGGGCCGGGAGCGAGCAGTACTTC. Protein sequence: CASTGRAGSEQYF.

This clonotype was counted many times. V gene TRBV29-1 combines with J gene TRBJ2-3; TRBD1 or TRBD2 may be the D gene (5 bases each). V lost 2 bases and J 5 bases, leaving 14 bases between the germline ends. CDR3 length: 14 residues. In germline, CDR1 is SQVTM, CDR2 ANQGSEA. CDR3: CSVERDPSGDTQYF. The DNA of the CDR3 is TGCAGCGTTGAAAGGGACCCGTCTGGAGATACGCAGTATTTT.